A single sample is the source of the 19 T cell receptor beta chains below, sequenced in a study of the immune and genomic landscape of osteosarcoma. The method was immunoSEQ multiplex PCR; TCRdb's version includes in-frame clones alone and lacks a portion of them. The sample has a few thousand clones, over 60% seen once. Sequenced input: tumor tissue from a local recurrence in the femur. These receptors were collected from a man between 18 and 29 years old with osteosarcoma.

The rearrangement links TRBV11-2 to TRBJ1-1, with 10 nucleotides matching TRBD1. V was clipped by 7 bases and J by 5 bases; unmatched bases: 13. CDR1 and CDR2 from the germline V gene are SGHAT and FQNNGV. The CDR3 runs 16 residues. The CDR3 sequence: CASTQHGTGVGTEAFF. CDR3 DNA sequence: TGTGCCAGCACCCAACACGGGACAGGGGTGGGTACTGAAGCTTTCTTT.

The rearrangement joins TRBV5-1 to TRBJ2-7; TRBD1 matches 7 bases. V lost 0 bases and J lost 3; bases outside the gene matches: 9. The CDR3 contains 16 residues. Germline lookup yields CDR1 SGHRS and CDR2 YFSETQ. CDR3 bases: TGCGCCAGCAGCTTGGGGTTTGGACAGGAAAGCTACGAGCAGTACTTC. Amino acids: CASSLGFGQESYEQYF.

The count of this clone is one. V gene TRBV18 combines with J gene TRBJ1-6; tentatively, D is TRBD1 (5 bases). V was trimmed by 2 bases and J by 10 bases, leaving 12 bases between them. Looked up from germline, CDR1 is KGHSH and CDR2 is LQKENI. The CDR3 is made up of 14 amino acids. The CDR3 sequence is CASSPGGEGSPLHF. CDR3 DNA: TGTGCCAGCTCACCAGGAGGGGAGGGATCACCCCTCCACTTT.

The chain has TRBV29-1 and TRBJ2-6; D not certain. The CDR3 totals 14 residues. V gave up 5 bases and J gave up 4 bases, with 12 bases separating them. Germline CDR1 and CDR2: SQVTM and ANQGSEA. The CDR3 bases are TGCAGCGTTCTCGGAGCTTCGGGGGCCAACGTCCTGACTTTC. Its translation: CSVLGASGANVLTF.

CDR3 nucleotide sequence: TGTGCCAGCAGTGAAAGCCCCGTTTTAGATTACACCTTC. It is translated as CASSESPVLDYTF. The V gene is TRBV2, the J gene TRBJ1-2; D ambiguous. Germline assignment: CDR1 SNHLY and CDR2 FYNNEI. V shed 2 bases and J shed 11 bases, with 15 bases lying between them. This CDR3 has 13 amino acids. Complete variable domain (other parts from reference TRBV2 and TRBJ1-2): EPEVTQTPSHQVTQMGQEVILRCVPISNHLYFYWYRQILGQKVEFLVSFYNNEISEKSEIFDDQFSVERPDGSNFTLKIRSTKLEDSAMYFCASSESPVLDYTFGSGTRLTVV.

This chain links TRBV28 with TRBJ2-7; tentative D call: TRBD1 (5 bases). The CDR3 consists of 14 residues. Trimming left V 2 bases short and J 2 bases short, with 10 bases between. CDR1 MDHEN and CDR2 SYDVKM come from the germline V gene. The CDR3 protein is CASSLQQAAYEQYF. In nucleotides, the CDR3 is TGTGCCAGCAGTTTACAACAGGCAGCCTACGAGCAGTACTTC.

The chain uses TRBV5-1 and TRBJ2-7; 11 bases map to TRBD2. The CDR3 has 16 amino acids. Unmatched junction bases numbered 6, after V lost 4 bases and J lost 0 bases. CDR1 SGHRS and CDR2 YFSETQ come from the germline V gene. CDR3 coding DNA: TGCGCCAGCAGCCAACTAGCGGGGGCAAGCTCCTACGAGCAGTACTTC. Its protein product is CASSQLAGASSYEQYF.

This chain joins TRBV10-3 and TRBJ2-7; TRBD2 might be the D (5 bases). This CDR3 is built from 16 residues. The ends were cut back, 0 bases at V and 8 bases at J, with 20 bases in the middle. Germline loops: CDR1 ENHRY, CDR2 SYGVKD. The CDR3 sequence: CAISESGVSYGEKQYF. The CDR3 bases are TGTGCCATCAGTGAGTCCGGGGTATCATACGGAGAAAAGCAGTACTTC.

This clone was seen once. This chain joins TRBV30 and TRBJ1-1; D is perhaps TRBD1 (6 bases). This CDR3 has 14 amino acids. In germline, CDR1 is GTSNPN, CDR2 SVGIG (reference sequence). With 2 bases removed from V and 3 bases from J, the gap between germline ends came to 13 bases. Here the CDR3 reads CAWSRLRGDTEAFF. CDR3 DNA: TGTGCCTGGAGTAGACTAAGGGGGGACACTGAAGCTTTCTTT.

V gene TRBV29-1 combines with J gene TRBJ1-4; D gene ambiguous. V gave up 4 bases and J gave up 0 bases, with 12 bases separating them. The CDR3 extends over 15 amino acids. Germline assignment: CDR1 SQVTM and CDR2 ANQGSEA. The CDR3 DNA reads as TGCAGCGTTGCGGGCGATCGGGCAACTAATGAAAAACTGTTTTTT. Translating it yields CSVAGDRATNEKLFF. The complete variable domain, with remaining parts taken from reference TRBV29-1 and TRBJ1-4, reads SAVISQKPSRDICQRGTSLTIQCQVDSQVTMMFWYRQQPGQSLTLIATANQGSEATYESGFVIDKFPISRPNLTFSTLTVSNMSPEDSSIYLCSVAGDRATNEKLFFGSGTQLSVL.

The V and J genes are TRBV6-1 and TRBJ1-1; 8 bases agree with TRBD1. Germline loops: CDR1 MNHNS, CDR2 SASEGT. The CDR3 loop spans 14 amino acids. Germline trimming cut 6 bases from V and 3 bases from J; bases unmatched to any gene: 6. This chain's CDR3 is CASRVRDRYTEAFF. The CDR3 nucleotides read TGTGCCAGCAGGGTCCGGGACAGGTACACTGAAGCTTTCTTT.

This clone was seen a handful of times. The junction departs from the called germline gene at one end, perhaps through a read error. J is TRBJ2-3 and V is TRBV10-2; 10 bases are a match to TRBD2. The CDR3 has 12 amino acids. In germline, CDR1 is WSHSY, CDR2 SAAADI. The CDR3 spells CASSELAGAPIF. For the CDR3, the DNA is TGCGCCAGCAGTGAGCTAGCGGGGGCCCCGATTTTT.

By share of the sample, this clone is hyperexpanded. This sequence joins TRBV10-2 and TRBJ2-7, with a possible D match to TRBD2 (6 bases). The CDR3 contains 13 residues. The V gene lost 9 bases and the J gene lost 3 bases, with 15 bases spanning the gap. Germline CDR1 WSHSY, CDR2 SAAADI. CDR3 amino acids: CASLSSGDYEQYF. CDR3 DNA sequence: TGCGCCAGTCTTTCCTCGGGGGACTACGAGCAGTACTTC.

The chain recombines TRBV30 with TRBJ2-7; 8 bases fit TRBD1. The CDR3 consists of 15 residues. After removal of 4 bases from V and 3 bases from J, the junction contained 11 bases not matched to a gene. Germline values: CDR1 GTSNPN, CDR2 SVGIG (reference sequence). The CDR3 coding sequence is TGTGCCTGGATGAGCGGCGACAGGGGACTCTACGAGCAGTACTTC. Translated: CAWMSGDRGLYEQYF.

This chain connects TRBV27 to TRBJ1-2; TRBD1 agrees at 7 bases. The germline V gene encodes CDR1 MNHEY and CDR2 SMNVEV (reference sequence). The CDR3 is made up of 17 amino acids. Germline trimming cut 2 bases from V and 1 base from J; bases unmatched to any gene: 10. CDR3 region: CASSLKGRGANNYGYTF. In DNA form, the CDR3 reads TGTGCCAGCAGTTTAAAGGGCAGGGGGGCCAATAACTATGGCTACACCTTC.

This chain joins TRBV5-1 and TRBJ2-7; no firm D call. The CDR3 covers 17 residues. V shed 2 bases and J shed 0 bases, with 18 bases lying between them. Per germline, CDR1 SGHRS and CDR2 YFSETQ. The CDR3 sequence: CASSFLYSDLSSYEQYF. The CDR3 DNA reads TGCGCCAGCAGCTTTCTATACAGTGATTTGAGCTCCTACGAGCAGTACTTC.

This chain joins TRBV2 and TRBJ2-2; D gene uncertain. The CDR3 totals 14 residues. V gave up 7 bases and J gave up 0 bases, with 9 bases separating them. Germline CDR1 and CDR2: SNHLY and FYNNEI. The CDR3 DNA reads TGTGCCAGCATCCAGCGCGCGAACACCGGGGAGCTGTTTTTT. Protein: CASIQRANTGELFF.

The table lists this clone with a few counts. The chain links TRBV6-5 to TRBJ1-1; 9 bases map to TRBD1. CDR1 MNHEY and CDR2 SVGAGI come from the germline V gene. This CDR3 contains 13 residues. V lost 8 bases to trimming and J lost 6 bases; unmatched junction nucleotides: 7. The CDR3 DNA reads TGTGCCAGCCGGCGCGGGACAGGGCCTGAAGCTTTCTTT. Translated, it gives CASRRGTGPEAFF.

V gene TRBV7-2 combines with J gene TRBJ2-3; TRBD1 might be the D (6 bases). Trimming shortened V by 5 bases and J by 2 bases, and 11 bases separated the two germline ends. Germline V gene data show CDR1 as SGHTA and CDR2 as FQGNSA. The CDR3 consists of 14 residues. The CDR3: CASSPGHSTDTQYF. The CDR3 coding sequence is TGTGCCAGCAGCCCGGGACACTCCACAGATACGCAGTATTTT. Full variable domain (remainder filled in from reference TRBV7-2 and TRBJ2-3): GAGVSQSPSNKVTEKGKDVELRCDPISGHTALYWYRQSLGQGLEFLIYFQGNSAPDKSGLPSDRFSAERTGGSVSTLTIQRTQQEDSAVYLCASSPGHSTDTQYFGPGTRLTVL.